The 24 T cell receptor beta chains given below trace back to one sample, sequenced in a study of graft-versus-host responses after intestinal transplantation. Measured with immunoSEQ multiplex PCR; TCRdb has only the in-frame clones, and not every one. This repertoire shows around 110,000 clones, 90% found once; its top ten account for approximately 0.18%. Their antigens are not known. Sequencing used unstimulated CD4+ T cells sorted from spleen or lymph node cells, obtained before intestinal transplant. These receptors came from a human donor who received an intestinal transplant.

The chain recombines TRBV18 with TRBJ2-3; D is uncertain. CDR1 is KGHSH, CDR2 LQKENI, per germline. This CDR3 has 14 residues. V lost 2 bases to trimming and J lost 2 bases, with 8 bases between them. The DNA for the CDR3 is TGTGCCAGCTCACCAAGTCCCTACACAGATACGCAGTATTTT. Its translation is CASSPSPYTDTQYF. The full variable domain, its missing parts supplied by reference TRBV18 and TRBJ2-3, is NAGVMQNPRHLVRRRGQEARLRCSPMKGHSHVYWYRQLPEEGLKFMVYLQKENIIDESGMPKERFSAEFPKEGPSILRIQQVVRGDSAAYFCASSPSPYTDTQYFGPGTRLTVL.

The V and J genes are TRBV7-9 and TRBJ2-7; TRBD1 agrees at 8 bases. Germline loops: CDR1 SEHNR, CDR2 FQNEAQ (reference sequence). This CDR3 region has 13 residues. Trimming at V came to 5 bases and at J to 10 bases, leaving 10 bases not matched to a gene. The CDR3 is CASSIKDRGEQYF. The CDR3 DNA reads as TGTGCCAGCAGCATAAAAGACAGGGGCGAACAGTACTTC.

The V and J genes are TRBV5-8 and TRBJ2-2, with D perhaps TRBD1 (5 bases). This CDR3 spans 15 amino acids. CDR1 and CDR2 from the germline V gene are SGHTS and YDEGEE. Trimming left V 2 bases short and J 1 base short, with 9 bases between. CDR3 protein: CASSLRQGNTGELFF. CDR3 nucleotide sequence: TGTGCCAGCAGCTTAAGGCAGGGGAACACCGGGGAGCTGTTTTTT.

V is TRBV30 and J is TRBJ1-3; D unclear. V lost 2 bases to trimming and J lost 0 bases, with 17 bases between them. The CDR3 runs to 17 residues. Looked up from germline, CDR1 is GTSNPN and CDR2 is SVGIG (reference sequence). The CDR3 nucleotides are TGTGCCTGGAGTATGAATCGAGTTCATCCCTCTGGAAACACCATATATTTT. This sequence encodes CAWSMNRVHPSGNTIYF.

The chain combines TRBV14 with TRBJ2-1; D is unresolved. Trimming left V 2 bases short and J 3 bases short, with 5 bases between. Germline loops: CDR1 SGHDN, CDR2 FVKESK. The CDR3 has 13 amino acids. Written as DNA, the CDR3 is TGTGCCAGCAGCCAATCCCTCTACAATGAGCAGTTCTTC. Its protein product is CASSQSLYNEQFF.

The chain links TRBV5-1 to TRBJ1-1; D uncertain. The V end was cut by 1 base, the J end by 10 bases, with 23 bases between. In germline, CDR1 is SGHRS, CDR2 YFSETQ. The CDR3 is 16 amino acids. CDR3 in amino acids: CASSLKIGPGWAGAFF. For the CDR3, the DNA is TGCGCCAGCAGCTTGAAGATTGGCCCCGGTTGGGCTGGAGCTTTCTTT.

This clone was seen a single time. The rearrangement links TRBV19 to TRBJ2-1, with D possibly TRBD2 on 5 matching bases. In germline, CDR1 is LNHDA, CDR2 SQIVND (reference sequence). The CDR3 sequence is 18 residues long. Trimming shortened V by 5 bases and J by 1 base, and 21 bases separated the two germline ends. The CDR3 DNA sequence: TGTGCCAGTAGTTCTTCCCCGACTATGCGGCATTCCTACAATGAGCAGTTCTTC. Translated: CASSSSPTMRHSYNEQFF.

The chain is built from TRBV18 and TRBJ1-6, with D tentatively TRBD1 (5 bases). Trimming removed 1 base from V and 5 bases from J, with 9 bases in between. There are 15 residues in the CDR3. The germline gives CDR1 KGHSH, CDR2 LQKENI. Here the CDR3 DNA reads TGTGCCAGCTCACCACTGACAGCAGATAATTCACCCCTCCACTTT. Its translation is CASSPLTADNSPLHF.

The CDR3 sequence is CASSLRGRDYGYTF. The DNA for the CDR3 is TGTGCCAGCAGCTTGAGGGGGCGCGACTATGGCTACACCTTC. This chain connects TRBV5-5 to TRBJ1-2; 7 nucleotides match TRBD1. The CDR3 covers 14 residues. Looked up from germline, CDR1 is SGHKS and CDR2 is YYEKEE (reference sequence). Trimming took 1 base from V and 3 from J; bases not matched to a gene: 3.

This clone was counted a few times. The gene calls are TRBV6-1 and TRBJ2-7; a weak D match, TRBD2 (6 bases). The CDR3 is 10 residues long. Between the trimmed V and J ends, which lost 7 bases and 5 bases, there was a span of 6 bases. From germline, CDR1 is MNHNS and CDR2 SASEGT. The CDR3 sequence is CASTGDEQYF. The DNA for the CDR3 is TGTGCCAGCACGGGGGACGAGCAGTACTTC.

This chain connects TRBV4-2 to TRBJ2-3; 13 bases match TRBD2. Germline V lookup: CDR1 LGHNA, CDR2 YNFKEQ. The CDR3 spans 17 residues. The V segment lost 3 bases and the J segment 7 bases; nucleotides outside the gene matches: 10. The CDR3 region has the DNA TGTGCCAGCAGCCAGATACTAGCGGGGGGGCCTGGAAATACGCAGTATTTT. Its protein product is CASSQILAGGPGNTQYF.

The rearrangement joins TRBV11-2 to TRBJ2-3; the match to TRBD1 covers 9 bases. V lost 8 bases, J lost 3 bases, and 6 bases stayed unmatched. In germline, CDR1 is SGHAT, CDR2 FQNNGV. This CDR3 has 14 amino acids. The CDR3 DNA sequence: TGTGCCAGCCGGGACAGGGTCTTAACAGATACGCAGTATTTT. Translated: CASRDRVLTDTQYF.

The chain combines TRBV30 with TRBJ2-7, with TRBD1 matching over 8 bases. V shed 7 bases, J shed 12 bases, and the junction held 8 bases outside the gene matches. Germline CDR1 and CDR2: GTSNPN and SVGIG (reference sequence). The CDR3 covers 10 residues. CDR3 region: CASETGGVYF. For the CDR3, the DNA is TGTGCCTCCGAAACAGGGGGAGTGTACTTC.

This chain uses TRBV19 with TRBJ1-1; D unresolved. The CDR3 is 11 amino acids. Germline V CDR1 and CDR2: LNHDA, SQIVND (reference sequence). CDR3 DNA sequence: TGTGCGACGAGGAGGAACACTGAAGCTTTCTTT. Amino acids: CATRRNTEAFF.

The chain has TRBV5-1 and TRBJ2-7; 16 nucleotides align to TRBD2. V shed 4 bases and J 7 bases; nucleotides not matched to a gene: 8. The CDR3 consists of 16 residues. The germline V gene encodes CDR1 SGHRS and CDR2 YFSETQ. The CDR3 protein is CASSIGTSGRAGEQYF. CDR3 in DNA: TGCGCCAGCAGCATTGGGACTAGCGGGAGGGCGGGGGAGCAGTACTTC.

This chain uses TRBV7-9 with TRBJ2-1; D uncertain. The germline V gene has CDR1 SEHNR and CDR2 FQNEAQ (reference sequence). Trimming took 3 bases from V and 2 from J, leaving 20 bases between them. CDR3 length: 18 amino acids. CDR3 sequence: CASSLSPHTNLPYNEQFF. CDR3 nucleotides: TGTGCCAGCAGCTTGTCCCCCCACACAAACCTTCCCTACAATGAGCAGTTCTTC.

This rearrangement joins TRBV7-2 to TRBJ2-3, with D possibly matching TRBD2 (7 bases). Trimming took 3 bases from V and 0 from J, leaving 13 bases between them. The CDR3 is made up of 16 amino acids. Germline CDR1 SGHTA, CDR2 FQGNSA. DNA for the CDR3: TGTGCCAGCAGCTTTCGCGGGGGCTATAGCACAGATACGCAGTATTTT. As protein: CASSFRGGYSTDTQYF. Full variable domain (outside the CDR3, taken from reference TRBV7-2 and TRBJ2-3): GAGVSQSPSNKVTEKGKDVELRCDPISGHTALYWYRQSLGQGLEFLIYFQGNSAPDKSGLPSDRFSAERTGGSVSTLTIQRTQQEDSAVYLCASSFRGGYSTDTQYFGPGTRLTVL.

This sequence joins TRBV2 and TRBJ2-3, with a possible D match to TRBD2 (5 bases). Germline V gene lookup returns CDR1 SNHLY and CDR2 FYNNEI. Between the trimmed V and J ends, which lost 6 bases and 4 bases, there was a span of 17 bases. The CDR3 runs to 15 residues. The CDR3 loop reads CASRQPPSGSDTQYF. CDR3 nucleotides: TGTGCCAGCAGACAACCTCCGTCGGGGTCAGATACGCAGTATTTT.

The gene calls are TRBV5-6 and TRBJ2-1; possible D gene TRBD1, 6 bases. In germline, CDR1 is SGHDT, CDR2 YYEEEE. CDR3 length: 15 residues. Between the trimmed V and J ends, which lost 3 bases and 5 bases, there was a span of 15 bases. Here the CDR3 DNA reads TGTGCCAGCAGCTACGCCGGGACATTGAACAATGAGCAGTTCTTC. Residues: CASSYAGTLNNEQFF.

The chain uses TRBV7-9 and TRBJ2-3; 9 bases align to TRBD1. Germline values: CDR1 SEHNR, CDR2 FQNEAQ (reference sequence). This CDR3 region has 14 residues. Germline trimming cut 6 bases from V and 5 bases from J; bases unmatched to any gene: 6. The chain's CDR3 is CASSNRGLKDTQYF. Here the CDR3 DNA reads TGTGCCAGCAGTAACAGGGGGCTTAAAGATACGCAGTATTTT.

Written as DNA, the CDR3 is TGTGCCAGCAGGGACGAGAAACCGGGACAGGGGATCGGAAACACCATATATTTT. As protein: CASRDEKPGQGIGNTIYF. This rearrangement joins TRBV25-1 to TRBJ1-3, with 10 bases aligning to TRBD1. The CDR3 length is 18 residues. Germline CDR1 MGHDK, CDR2 SYGVNS. V was clipped by 6 bases and J by 4 bases; unmatched bases: 15.

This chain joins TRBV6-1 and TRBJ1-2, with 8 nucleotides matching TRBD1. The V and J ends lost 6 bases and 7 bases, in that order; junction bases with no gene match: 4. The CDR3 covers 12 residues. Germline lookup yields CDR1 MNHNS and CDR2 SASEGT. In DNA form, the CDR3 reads TGTGCCAGCAGCCGACAGGGGATTGGCTACACCTTC. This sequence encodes CASSRQGIGYTF.

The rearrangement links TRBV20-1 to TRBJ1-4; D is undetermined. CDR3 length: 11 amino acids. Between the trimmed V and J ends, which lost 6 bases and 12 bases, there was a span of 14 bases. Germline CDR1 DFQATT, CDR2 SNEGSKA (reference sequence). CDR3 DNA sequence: TGCAGTGCCCGCCCCGACTTGGAACTGTTTTTT. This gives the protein CSARPDLELFF.

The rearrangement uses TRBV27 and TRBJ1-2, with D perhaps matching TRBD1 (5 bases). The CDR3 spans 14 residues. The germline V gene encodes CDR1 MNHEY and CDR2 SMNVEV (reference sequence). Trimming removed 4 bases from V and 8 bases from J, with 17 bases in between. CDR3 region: CASSSLPRVGGYTF. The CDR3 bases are TGTGCCAGCAGTTCCCTCCCCAGGGTGGGGGGCTACACCTTC.